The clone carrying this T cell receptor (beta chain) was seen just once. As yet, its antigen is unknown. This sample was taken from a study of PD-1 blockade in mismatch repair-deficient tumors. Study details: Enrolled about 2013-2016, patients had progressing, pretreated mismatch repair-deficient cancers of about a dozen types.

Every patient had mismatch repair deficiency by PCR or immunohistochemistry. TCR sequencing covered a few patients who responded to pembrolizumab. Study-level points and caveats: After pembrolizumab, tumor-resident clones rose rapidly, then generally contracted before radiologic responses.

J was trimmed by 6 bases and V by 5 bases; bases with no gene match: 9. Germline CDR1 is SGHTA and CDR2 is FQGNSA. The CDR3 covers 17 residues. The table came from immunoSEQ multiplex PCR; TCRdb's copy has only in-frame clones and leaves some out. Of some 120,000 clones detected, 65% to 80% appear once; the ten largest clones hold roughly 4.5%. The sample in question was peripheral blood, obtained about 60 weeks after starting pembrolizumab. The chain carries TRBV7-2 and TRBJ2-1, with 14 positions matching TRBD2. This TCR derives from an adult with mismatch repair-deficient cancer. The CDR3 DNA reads TGTGCCAGCAGCCAGGGACTAGCGGGAGCCCTCCGCAATGAGCAGTTCTTC. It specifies CASSQGLAGALRNEQFF.